A single sample is the source of the 4 T cell receptor beta chains below, sequenced in a study of CD8+ T cells in alopecia areata. Extraction and reverse transcription of RNA yielded cDNA as the sequencing template. TCRdb's table, derived via immunoSEQ multiplex PCR, lists solely in-frame clones and lacks some. The sample lists some 4,200 clones, roughly 60% seen once, with approximately 10% in the top ten. Specified treatment: oral pan-JAK inhibitor, 5-10 mg twice daily. Peripheral blood and lesional scalp punch biopsies came from alopecia areata patients. The specimen comprised skin, sampled at week 4, from a patient treated with tofacitinib. Receptors originate from a human donor with alopecia areata.

CDR3 sequence reads: CASSESPHSYEQYF. The DNA for the CDR3 is TGTGCCAGCAGTGAATCCCCCCACAGCTACGAGCAGTACTTC. The chain uses TRBV2 and TRBJ2-7; the D is unclear. The CDR3 has 14 residues. CDR1 is SNHLY, CDR2 FYNNEI, per germline. Deletions cut 2 bases from V and 3 bases from J, with 11 bases between.

This chain links TRBV28 with TRBJ1-1, with D tentatively TRBD1 (6 bases). The length of the CDR3 is 13 residues. Germline-derived CDR1 and CDR2 are MDHEN and SYDVKM. V lost 8 bases to trimming and J lost 1 base, with 11 bases between them. For the CDR3, the DNA is TGTGCCAGCGCGACGACAGGGAACACTGAAGCTTTCTTT. Protein sequence: CASATTGNTEAFF. The full variable domain, rest sourced from reference TRBV28 and TRBJ1-1, is DVKVTQSSRYLVKRTGEKVFLECVQDMDHENMFWYRQDPGLGLRLIYFSYDVKMKEKGDIPEGYSVSREKKERFSLILESASTNQTSMYLCASATTGNTEAFFGQGTRLTVV.

This clone was found a few times. This sequence joins TRBV4-2 and TRBJ1-2, with 7 bases that match TRBD1. Trimming removed 5 bases from V and 8 bases from J; junction bases left unmatched: 17. Germline CDR1 reads LGHNA; CDR2 reads YNFKEQ. The CDR3 runs 16 residues. This CDR3 reads CASSSGRDSFYGGYTF. CDR3 in DNA: TGTGCCAGCAGCTCGGGCCGGGACAGCTTTTATGGAGGCTACACCTTC.

CDR3 nucleotide sequence: TGTGCCAGCAGTCGAGGGACCACAGGGACCCACGAGCAGTACTTC. Translating it yields CASSRGTTGTHEQYF. The V call is TRBV28, the J call TRBJ2-5, with a tentative D call TRBD1 (6 bases). The tail of the sequence fits TRBJ2-7 better, so the J call may be wrong. The CDR3 spans 15 residues. Per germline, CDR1 MDHEN and CDR2 SYDVKM.